The source of this T cell receptor beta chain is a study of cytomegalovirus exposure and HLA in healthy donors. With regard to this clone: The antigen is not known.

The V gene's germline CDR1 is MNHEY and CDR2 SMNVEV (reference sequence). CDR3 length: 16 amino acids. V lost 4 bases, J lost 1 base, and 8 bases stayed unmatched. Whole-study results and caveats: Previous analysis showed most TCR beta V segments were productive about 87% or about 30% of the time. The authors excluded some V segments, including TRBV6-2 and TRBV6-3, as indistinguishable.

The PCR ran on 60 Vbeta and 13 Jbeta primers. Profiled with immunoSEQ multiplex PCR; TCRdb holds only in-frame clones, not every one. Among roughly 190,000 clones listed, 79% were seen once. Sequenced input: PBMCs. The rearrangement links TRBV27 to TRBJ2-7; 9 nucleotides match TRBD2. The receptor's source is a woman under 30 in good health and CMV-seronegative. CDR3 sequence: CASSSPLTSGSYEQYF. The DNA of the CDR3 is TGTGCCAGCAGTTCACCCCTGACTAGCGGATCCTACGAGCAGTACTTC.